A single sample gave rise to the 26 T cell receptor beta chains below, sequenced in a study of cytomegalovirus exposure and HLA in healthy donors. Generated by immunoSEQ multiplex PCR, the TCRdb table keeps only in-frame clones and is missing some. This table has 90,000 or so clones, approximately 81% appearing once. The sample taken for sequencing was PBMCs. Every receptor here comes from a man younger than 35 in good health and CMV-seropositive.

In its sample, this clone was seen a few times. The rearrangement links TRBV13 to TRBJ2-7; possible D gene TRBD2, 5 bases. The CDR3 runs to 13 residues. Deletions cut 1 base from V and 4 bases from J, with 8 bases between. Germline CDR1 and CDR2: PRHDT and FYEKMQ (reference sequence). CDR3 DNA: TGTGCCAGCAGCTTAGAGTCGGGGTACGAGCAGTACTTC. Translating it yields CASSLESGYEQYF. The variable domain in full, with the rest retrieved from reference TRBV13 and TRBJ2-7, is AAGVIQSPRHLIKEKRETATLKCYPIPRHDTVYWYQQGPGQDPQFLISFYEKMQSDKGSIPDRFSAQQFSDYHSELNMSSLELGDSALYFCASSLESGYEQYFGPGTRLTVT.

This clone was counted only a few times. The V gene is TRBV28, the J gene TRBJ2-3, with 10 positions matching TRBD2. Germline CDR1 and CDR2: MDHEN and SYDVKM. There are 15 residues in the CDR3. Losses at the gene ends were 4 bases for V and 4 bases for J; bases not matched to a gene: 5. This CDR3 is CASSSLAGVADTQYF. The DNA for the CDR3 is TGTGCCAGCAGTTCTCTAGCGGGAGTGGCAGATACGCAGTATTTT.

This chain joins TRBV29-1 and TRBJ1-4; D remains unclear. V shed 5 bases and J shed 0 bases, with 4 bases lying between them. The CDR3 contains 12 residues. In germline, CDR1 is SQVTM, CDR2 ANQGSEA. The CDR3 region is CSVSTTNEKLFF. CDR3 nucleotides: TGCAGCGTTTCAACAACTAATGAAAAACTGTTTTTT.

This chain links TRBV28 with TRBJ2-7; 7 nucleotides agree with TRBD1. V gave up 8 bases and J gave up 2 bases; unmatched junction bases: 9. Germline CDR1 is MDHEN and CDR2 is SYDVKM. The CDR3 extends over 14 amino acids. In DNA, the CDR3 is TGTGCCAGCTCTACGACAGGGATAGCCTACGAGCAGTACTTC. This gives the protein CASSTTGIAYEQYF.

V is TRBV7-9 and J is TRBJ2-7; the D gene is possibly TRBD2 (5 bases). The CDR3 sequence is 14 residues long. V was shortened by 5 bases and J by 2 bases, with 13 bases between the two germline ends. Germline V gene data show CDR1 as SEHNR and CDR2 as FQNEAQ (reference sequence). The CDR3 loop reads CASSPRVTAYEQYF. CDR3 DNA: TGTGCCAGCAGCCCGCGGGTTACAGCCTACGAGCAGTACTTC.

The chain couples TRBV28 to TRBJ1-2; TRBD1 agrees at 7 bases. The CDR3 has 15 residues. Germline CDR1 reads MDHEN; CDR2 reads SYDVKM. V lost 5 bases, J lost 4 bases, and 10 bases stayed unmatched. The CDR3 reads CASSPLGQRLYGYTF. In nucleotides, the CDR3 is TGTGCCAGCAGTCCGTTGGGACAGCGACTCTATGGCTACACCTTC.

The chain carries TRBV4-2 and TRBJ1-4, with 7 bases matching TRBD1. CDR3 size: 14 residues. The V and J ends lost 3 bases and 8 bases, in that order; junction bases with no gene match: 6. Germline V gives CDR1 LGHNA, CDR2 YNFKEQ. This CDR3 is CASSHPTGDEKLFF. In DNA form, the CDR3 reads TGTGCCAGCAGCCATCCCACAGGGGACGAAAAACTGTTTTTT.

The CDR3 bases are TGTGCCAGCAGCGCCGGGACTAGCGGCTACGAGCAGTACTTC. Its translation is CASSAGTSGYEQYF. The V and J genes are TRBV9 and TRBJ2-7, with 11 bases aligning to TRBD2. The CDR3 has 14 amino acids. The germline V gene encodes CDR1 SGDLS and CDR2 YYNGEE. J gave up 3 bases and V 3 bases, and 2 bases lay outside the gene matches. The whole variable domain, filled in from reference TRBV9 and TRBJ2-7, reads DSGVTQTPKHLITATGQRVTLRCSPRSGDLSVYWYQQSLDQGLQFLIQYYNGEERAKGNILERFSAQQFPDLHSELNLSSLELGDSALYFCASSAGTSGYEQYFGPGTRLTVT.

A few counts support this clone. The V call is TRBV10-3, the J call TRBJ2-1; 7 bases fit TRBD2. The CDR3 is 13 amino acids. CDR1 and CDR2 from the germline V gene are ENHRY and SYGVKD. V shed 11 bases and J 4 bases; nucleotides not matched to a gene: 8. DNA of the CDR3: TGTGCCGCCCTTGGACTAGATTACAATGAGCAGTTCTTC. Translated, it gives CAALGLDYNEQFF.

This chain joins TRBV21-1 and TRBJ1-3; the table's TRBD1 call for D was not verified on the DNA. TRBV21-1 is noted as a pseudogene. The CDR3 has 16 residues. This CDR3 reads CASSSWGRDSGNTIYF. The DNA of the CDR3 is TGTGCCAGCAGCAGTTGGGGCAGGGATTCTGGAAACACCATATATTTT.

The rearrangement joins TRBV5-8 to TRBJ2-1, with D maybe TRBD1 (6 bases). The CDR3 covers 14 residues. V was cut by 4 bases and J by 2 bases, with 10 bases left in between. Germline values: CDR1 SGHTS, CDR2 YDEGEE. CDR3 DNA sequence: TGTGCCAGCAGCCTTGGACAGACCTACAATGAGCAGTTCTTC. Amino acids: CASSLGQTYNEQFF. The variable domain in full, with the rest retrieved from reference TRBV5-8 and TRBJ2-1, is EAGVTQSPTHLIKTRGQQATLRCSPISGHTSVYWYQQALGLGLQFLLWYDEGEERNRGNFPPRFSGRQFPNYSSELNVNALELEDSALYLCASSLGQTYNEQFFGPGTRLTVL.

This clone was recorded only once. As DNA, the CDR3 is TGTGCCAGCAGCCCACGTGGACAGTTCTACAATGAGCAGTTCTTC. This encodes CASSPRGQFYNEQFF. The chain uses TRBV6-5 and TRBJ2-1; D is perhaps TRBD1 (6 bases). The germline CDR1 and CDR2 sequences are MNHEY and SVGAGI. V lost 6 bases and J 3 bases, leaving 15 bases between the germline ends. There are 15 residues in the CDR3.

V usage is TRBV19 and J usage is TRBJ1-1; D gene unclear. V was cut by 4 bases and J by 2 bases, with 5 bases left in between. The CDR3 has 12 amino acids. Germline CDR1 and CDR2: LNHDA and SQIVND (reference sequence). The CDR3 DNA follows: TGTGCCAGTAGTAGGAGTAACACTGAAGCTTTCTTT. Amino acid sequence: CASSRSNTEAFF.

The DNA of the CDR3 is TGCGCCAGCAGTCCCTCAGGGGGCCAAGGCTACACCTTC. Translation gives CASSPSGGQGYTF. The chain uses TRBV5-1 and TRBJ1-2; 8 positions agree with TRBD1. Trimming cost V 5 bases and J 8 bases; bases outside gene matches: 8. Germline V gives CDR1 SGHRS, CDR2 YFSETQ. The CDR3 loop spans 13 amino acids.

The chain couples TRBV4-1 to TRBJ1-1, with D unclear. Germline-derived CDR1 and CDR2 are MGHRA and YSYEKL. Deletions cut 2 bases from V and 8 bases from J, with 15 bases between. CDR3 length equals 14 residues. The CDR3 nucleotides read TGCGCCAGCAGCCAAAACCAGGCTGGCGGGGAAGCTTTCTTT. Translation gives CASSQNQAGGEAFF.

The rearrangement uses TRBV19 and TRBJ1-3, with D unresolved. The CDR3 consists of 12 residues. Trimming cost V 5 bases and J 4 bases, with 6 bases left between them. Germline CDR1 is LNHDA and CDR2 is SQIVND (reference sequence). CDR3 region: CASSVEGNTIYF. In DNA, the CDR3 is TGTGCCAGTAGTGTCGAGGGAAACACCATATATTTT.

The J gene is TRBJ1-2, the V gene TRBV18, with TRBD1 as a possible D gene (5 bases). The germline V gene has CDR1 KGHSH and CDR2 LQKENI. The length of the CDR3 is 13 residues. Trimming removed 2 bases at V and 10 bases at J, with 14 bases between. The CDR3 DNA sequence: TGTGCCAGCTCACCAGGCCAGGGTAGTGTCTACACCTTC. It encodes CASSPGQGSVYTF.

This clone has just one count. The chain uses TRBV2 and TRBJ2-7, with TRBD1 as a possible D gene (5 bases). CDR3 size: 12 residues. Germline loops: CDR1 SNHLY, CDR2 FYNNEI. The V end lost 10 bases, the J end lost 2 bases, and 12 bases lay between the germline ends. The CDR3 DNA follows: TGTGCCACCCACCGACAGCCCTACGAGCAGTACTTC. This sequence encodes CATHRQPYEQYF.

For this clone: This CDR3 is also generated by other DNA sequences in the sample. The chain couples TRBV4-1 to TRBJ2-3, with no clear D. V gave up 0 bases and J gave up 3 bases, with 13 bases separating them. The germline V gene has CDR1 MGHRA and CDR2 YSYEKL. The CDR3 spans 16 residues. CDR3 protein: CASSQEGSVRTDTQYF. The CDR3 DNA reads as TGCGCCAGCAGCCAAGAGGGCAGTGTCAGGACAGATACGCAGTATTTT.

In this sample, this clone turned up once. This rearrangement joins TRBV27 to TRBJ1-2; 8 bases line up with TRBD1. The trim removed 6 bases at V and 0 bases at J, leaving 9 bases unmatched. Per germline, CDR1 MNHEY and CDR2 SMNVEV (reference sequence). The CDR3 consists of 16 residues. CDR3 bases: TGTGCCAGCAGCCTCACCGGACAGGGAACTAACTATGGCTACACCTTC. This encodes CASSLTGQGTNYGYTF.

This sequence joins TRBV6-5 and TRBJ2-3; 8 bases are a match to TRBD2. The J segment lost 0 bases and the V segment lost 0 bases, leaving 2 bases of the junction unmatched. The CDR3 runs to 16 residues. Germline lookup yields CDR1 MNHEY and CDR2 SVGAGI. CDR3 DNA: TGTGCCAGCAGTTACTCCCCTAGCGGGAGCACAGATACGCAGTATTTT. It yields the protein CASSYSPSGSTDTQYF.

This rearrangement joins TRBV5-1 to TRBJ1-5, with 10 positions matching TRBD1. This CDR3 comprises 15 residues. Germline lookup yields CDR1 SGHRS and CDR2 YFSETQ. V shed 4 bases, J shed 3 bases, and the junction held 4 bases outside the gene matches. CDR3 nucleotides: TGCGCCAGCAGCCCTGGGACAGGGGACAATCAGCCCCAGCATTTT. The encoded protein is CASSPGTGDNQPQHF.

The chain couples TRBV6-1 to TRBJ2-5, with 10 bases lining up with TRBD2. After removal of 6 bases from V and 6 bases from J, the junction contained 10 bases not matched to a gene. CDR1 and CDR2 (germline): MNHNS, SASEGT. The length of the CDR3 is 15 residues. The CDR3 region is CASRLAGMGQKTQYF. CDR3 DNA: TGTGCCAGCAGACTAGCGGGAATGGGACAAAAGACCCAGTACTTC.

The chain has TRBV2 and TRBJ1-2, with no clear D. Trimming took 2 bases from V and 7 from J, leaving 11 bases between them. The CDR3 has 13 residues. Germline V gives CDR1 SNHLY, CDR2 FYNNEI. The CDR3 sequence: CASSEMLGAGYTF. DNA of the CDR3: TGTGCCAGCAGTGAAATGTTGGGCGCTGGCTACACCTTC.

The chain joins TRBV10-2 to TRBJ2-5, with D possibly TRBD1 on 6 matching bases. V was trimmed by 7 bases and J by 5 bases, leaving 17 bases between them. The CDR3 extends over 14 amino acids. The germline CDR1 and CDR2 sequences are WSHSY and SAAADI. The CDR3 region has the DNA TGCGCCAGCACTCCCGGGGACAACGGGGAGACCCAGTACTTC. The encoded protein is CASTPGDNGETQYF.

The V call is TRBV9, the J call TRBJ2-3; 7 bases are a match to TRBD2. In germline, CDR1 is SGDLS, CDR2 YYNGEE. V dropped 3 bases and J dropped 2; count of bases not matched to a gene: 12. The CDR3 is 17 residues long. The CDR3 region is CASSADLAADYTDTQYF. The CDR3, as DNA: TGTGCCAGCAGCGCCGACCTAGCGGCTGACTACACAGATACGCAGTATTTT. The variable domain in full, with the rest retrieved from reference TRBV9 and TRBJ2-3, is DSGVTQTPKHLITATGQRVTLRCSPRSGDLSVYWYQQSLDQGLQFLIQYYNGEERAKGNILERFSAQQFPDLHSELNLSSLELGDSALYFCASSADLAADYTDTQYFGPGTRLTVL.